What follows are 10 T cell receptor beta chains derived from one specimen sequenced in a study of blood T cell repertoires in COVID-19. Sequencing used immunoSEQ multiplex PCR; TCRdb keeps in-frame clones, though not all of them. The table has approximately 290,000 clones, more than 65% seen once. Sequencing was done on a sample of peripheral blood. The receptor source for this set is a person between 70 and 80 years old with COVID-19, enrolled during active disease.

The CDR3: CASSLALPVFGEQFF. The CDR3 coding sequence is TGTGCCAGCAGCTTAGCGCTCCCGGTTTTTGGTGAGCAGTTCTTC. The rearrangement joins TRBV7-9 to TRBJ2-1; D is undetermined. Trimming took 0 bases from V and 9 from J, leaving 15 bases between them. The CDR3 has 15 amino acids. Germline CDR1 is SEHNR and CDR2 is FQNEAQ (reference sequence).

The chain links TRBV30 to TRBJ2-7, with TRBD1 identical over 9 bases. The trim removed 1 base at V and 3 bases at J, leaving 10 bases unmatched. The CDR3 runs to 16 residues. CDR1 and CDR2 from the germline V gene are GTSNPN and SVGIG (reference sequence). This CDR3 is CAWSAPGQGSNYEQYF. The CDR3 nucleotides are TGTGCCTGGAGTGCCCCCGGACAGGGGAGTAACTACGAGCAGTACTTC.

This sequence joins TRBV5-1 and TRBJ2-5; 12 bases agree with TRBD2. CDR1 and CDR2 (germline): SGHRS, YFSETQ. Trimming removed 7 bases from V and 5 bases from J; junction bases left unmatched: 3. The CDR3 is 13 amino acids. The CDR3: CASRLAGEETQYF. As DNA, the CDR3 is TGCGCCAGCCGACTAGCGGGGGAGGAGACCCAGTACTTC.

The chain combines TRBV5-1 with TRBJ2-2; possibly TRBD2 for D (6 bases). There are 17 residues in the CDR3. V lost 1 base and J 7 bases, leaving 20 bases between the germline ends. In germline, CDR1 is SGHRS, CDR2 YFSETQ. The CDR3 nucleotides read TGCGCCAGCAGCTTGACTAGCAGTACCTCCACGGTCGGGGAGCTGTTTTTT. This codes for CASSLTSSTSTVGELFF. The full variable domain, with the rest looked up from reference TRBV5-1 and TRBJ2-2, is KAGVTQTPRYLIKTRGQQVTLSCSPISGHRSVSWYQQTPGQGLQFLFEYFSETQRNKGNFPGRFSGRQFSNSRSEMNVSTLELGDSALYLCASSLTSSTSTVGELFFGEGSRLTVL.

The chain links TRBV19 to TRBJ2-2; D gene ambiguous. Germline lookup yields CDR1 LNHDA and CDR2 SQIVND (reference sequence). This CDR3 is 13 amino acids long. The V end lost 3 bases, the J end lost 3 bases, and 5 bases lay between the germline ends. CDR3 protein: CASSIFDTGELFF. CDR3 sequence (DNA): TGTGCCAGTAGTATTTTCGACACCGGGGAGCTGTTTTTT.

This clone was picked up one time. This sequence joins TRBV6-5 and TRBJ2-7, with TRBD2 identical over 9 bases. Germline lookup yields CDR1 MNHEY and CDR2 SVGAGI. With V trimmed by 6 bases and J by 1 base, 4 bases remained unmatched. This CDR3 region has 14 residues. CDR3 nucleotides: TGTGCCAGCAGGAGGCTAGCGGGGTCCTACGAGCAGTACTTC. Its translation is CASRRLAGSYEQYF.

The chain uses TRBV4-3 and TRBJ2-3, with D hard to call. Per germline, CDR1 LGHNA and CDR2 YSLEER. Between the trimmed V and J ends, which lost 0 bases and 2 bases, there was a span of 12 bases. The CDR3 is 16 amino acids. The CDR3 spells CASSQDVQADTDTQYF. CDR3 coding DNA: TGCGCCAGCAGCCAAGATGTCCAGGCAGACACAGATACGCAGTATTTT.

The chain employs TRBV5-1 and TRBJ1-6; a weak D match, TRBD1 (6 bases). Trimming cost V 4 bases and J 6 bases, with 14 bases left between them. Germline CDR1 and CDR2: SGHRS and YFSETQ. The CDR3 length is 15 residues. CDR3 region: CASSDTDRFNSPLHF. The CDR3 DNA is TGCGCCAGCAGCGATACCGACAGGTTTAATTCACCCCTCCACTTT.

This clone was recorded a few times. The CDR3 nucleotides read TGTGCCAGCAGTGAAGACATCTTTAACACTGAAGCTTTCTTT. Protein sequence: CASSEDIFNTEAFF. The V call is TRBV2, the J call TRBJ1-1; D is undetermined. V shed 1 base and J shed 2 bases, with 8 bases lying between them. The germline CDR1 and CDR2 sequences are SNHLY and FYNNEI. The CDR3 has 14 amino acids.

This sequence joins TRBV27 and TRBJ2-1, with 10 positions matching TRBD2. There are 14 residues in the CDR3. V gave up 5 bases and J gave up 9 bases; unmatched junction bases: 7. The germline V gene encodes CDR1 MNHEY and CDR2 SMNVEV (reference sequence). The CDR3 loop reads CASSPRASGSEQFF. The CDR3 DNA reads as TGTGCCAGCAGTCCCAGGGCTAGCGGGAGTGAGCAGTTCTTC.